Below, 5 T cell receptor beta chains from the same sample are listed, as sequenced in a study of T cell responses to AZD1222 COVID-19 vaccine. Using immunoSEQ multiplex PCR, the repertoire was profiled, and TCRdb retains in-frame clones only, with some absent. The table records roughly 100,000 clones, about 88% of them present only once. The sample was peripheral blood, taken on day 0 of AZD1222 vaccination. Receptor source: an adult in good health.

This chain uses TRBV7-3 with TRBJ1-1; 8 bases map to TRBD1. The V gene end was trimmed by 5 bases and the J gene end by 0 bases; junction bases not matched to a gene: 8. CDR1 and CDR2 (germline): SGHTA, FQGTGA. CDR3 size: 16 residues. The CDR3 is CASSPRTGIMNTEAFF. As DNA, the CDR3 is TGTGCCAGCAGCCCTAGGACAGGGATAATGAACACTGAAGCTTTCTTT.

This clone was recorded only once. The genes are TRBV12-3 or TRBV12-4 and TRBJ2-7; no clear D gene. Trimming left V 6 bases short and J 3 bases short, with 9 bases between. This CDR3 comprises 12 residues. CDR3 bases: TGTGCCAGCAGCCCCTCTCACTACGAGCAGTACTTC. Translated, it gives CASSPSHYEQYF.

The chain carries TRBV19 and TRBJ1-4; D call uncertain. Germline CDR1 and CDR2: LNHDA and SQIVND (reference sequence). V lost 3 bases and J lost 4, with 12 bases in between. This CDR3 spans 15 amino acids. CDR3 protein: CASSIPTVFNEKLFF. The CDR3 DNA reads TGTGCCAGTAGTATTCCGACTGTCTTTAATGAAAAACTGTTTTTT.

CDR3 nucleotides: TGTGCCAGTAGTATGGGGGGACAGGGTTTCCTTCAGCCCCAGCATTTT. Translating it yields CASSMGGQGFLQPQHF. The chain has TRBV19 and TRBJ1-5; 9 bases align to TRBD1. The germline V gene encodes CDR1 LNHDA and CDR2 SQIVND (reference sequence). With V trimmed by 3 bases and J by 6 bases, 9 bases remained unmatched. The CDR3 sequence is 16 residues long.

This rearrangement joins TRBV20-1 to TRBJ1-3; D remains unclear. Trimming removed 3 bases at V and 0 bases at J, with 12 bases between. There are 15 residues in the CDR3. Germline V gene sequence: CDR1 DFQATT, CDR2 SNEGSKA (reference sequence). The CDR3 DNA reads TGCAGTGCTAGTGCTGGGTGGAGCTCTGGAAACACCATATATTTT. This sequence encodes CSASAGWSSGNTIYF.